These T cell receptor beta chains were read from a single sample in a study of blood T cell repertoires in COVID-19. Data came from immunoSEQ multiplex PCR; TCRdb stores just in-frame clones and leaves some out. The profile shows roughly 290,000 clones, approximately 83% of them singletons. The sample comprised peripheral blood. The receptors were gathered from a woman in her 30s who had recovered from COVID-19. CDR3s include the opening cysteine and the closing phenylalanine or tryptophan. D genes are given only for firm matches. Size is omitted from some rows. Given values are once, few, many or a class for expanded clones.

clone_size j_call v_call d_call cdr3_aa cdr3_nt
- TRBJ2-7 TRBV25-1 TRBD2 CASTASGGEQYF TGTGCCAGCACCGCTAGCGGGGGAGAGCAGTACTTC
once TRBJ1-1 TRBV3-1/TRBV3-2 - CASSLNGRGGTEAFF TGTGCCAGCAGCCTCAACGGTAGGGGAGGCACTGAAGCTTTCTTT
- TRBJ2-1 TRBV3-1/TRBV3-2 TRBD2 CASSQVGSGYDEQFF TGTGCCAGCAGCCAAGTAGGTAGCGGGTATGATGAGCAGTTCTTC
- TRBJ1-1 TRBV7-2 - CASSFSTGSTEAFF TGTGCCAGCAGCTTTAGTACAGGGAGCACTGAAGCTTTCTTT
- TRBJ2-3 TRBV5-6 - CASSLRGEDTQYF TGTGCCAGCAGCTTGCGGGGAGAGGATACGCAGTATTTT
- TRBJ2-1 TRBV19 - CASWDLVHNEQFF TGTGCCAGTTGGGACTTAGTACACAATGAGCAGTTCTTC
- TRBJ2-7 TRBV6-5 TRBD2 CASSSASGPPYEQYF TGTGCCAGCTCGTCGGCTAGCGGGCCACCCTACGAGCAGTACTTC
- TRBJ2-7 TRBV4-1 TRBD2 CASSPTGTSVDEQYF TGCGCCAGCAGCCCGACCGGGACTAGCGTTGACGAGCAGTACTTC
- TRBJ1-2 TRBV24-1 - CATSDDSYGYTF TGTGCCACCAGTGACGACAGCTATGGCTACACCTTC
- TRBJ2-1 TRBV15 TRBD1 CATSSPDRFNEQFF TGTGCCACCAGCAGCCCGGACAGGTTCAATGAGCAGTTCTTC
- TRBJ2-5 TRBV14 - CASSQDPGERRETQYF TGTGCCAGCAGCCAAGATCCGGGTGAACGGAGAGAGACCCAGTACTTC
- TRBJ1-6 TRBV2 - CASIQEENSPLHF TGTGCCAGCATTCAGGAGGAGAATTCACCCCTCCACTTT
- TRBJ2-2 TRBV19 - CASRAGSNTGELFF TGTGCCAGTAGGGCAGGTTCGAACACCGGGGAGCTGTTTTTT
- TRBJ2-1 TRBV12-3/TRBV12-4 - CASSLQGLNEQFF TGTGCCAGCAGTTTACAGGGTCTCAATGAGCAGTTCTTC
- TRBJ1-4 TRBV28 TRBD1 CASSSPQGAEGSEKLFF TGTGCCAGCAGTTCCCCACAGGGGGCGGAGGGGTCTGAAAAACTGTTTTTT
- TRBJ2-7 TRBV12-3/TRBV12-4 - CASSSQGYEQYF TGTGCCAGCAGTTCACAGGGTTACGAGCAGTACTTC
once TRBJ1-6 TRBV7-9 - CASSSDGGSPLHF TGTGCCAGCAGCTCCGACGGGGGATCACCCCTCCACTTT
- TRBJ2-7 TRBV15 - CATSRRTGTPTYEQYF TGTGCCACCAGCAGGCGAACCGGGACACCCACCTACGAGCAGTACTTC
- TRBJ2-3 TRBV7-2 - CASSSVGGIGDTQYF TGTGCCAGCAGTTCTGTCGGGGGTATAGGGGATACGCAGTATTTT
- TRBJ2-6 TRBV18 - CASSLSPSGANVLTF TGTGCCAGCTCATTGAGCCCCTCTGGGGCCAACGTCCTGACTTTC
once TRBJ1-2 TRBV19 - CASSAGLRSALYGYTF TGTGCCAGTAGTGCGGGCCTACGTTCCGCCCTTTATGGCTACACCTTC
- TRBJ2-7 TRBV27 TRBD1 CASSTQTGVEQYF TGTGCCAGCAGTACACAAACAGGGGTCGAGCAGTACTTC
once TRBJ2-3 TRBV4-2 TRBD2 CASSPLGLAGGTDTQYF TGTGCCAGCAGCCCCCTGGGACTAGCGGGGGGCACAGATACGCAGTATTTT
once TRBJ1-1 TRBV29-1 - CSVESGLRNTEAFF TGCAGCGTTGAATCAGGGCTTCGGAACACTGAAGCTTTCTTT
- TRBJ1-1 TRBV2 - CASRVPVNTEAFF TGTGCCAGCAGGGTCCCAGTGAACACTGAAGCTTTCTTT
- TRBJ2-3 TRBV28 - CASSPYPSPFTGTDTQYF TGTGCCAGCAGTCCATATCCAAGTCCGTTCACGGGCACAGATACGCAGTATTTT
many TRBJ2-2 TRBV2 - CASSQDRNTGELFF TGTGCCAGCAGTCAAGACAGGAACACCGGGGAGCTGTTTTTT
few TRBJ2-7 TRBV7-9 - CASSSQGRNEQYF TGTGCCAGCAGCTCCCAGGGTAGGAACGAGCAGTACTTC
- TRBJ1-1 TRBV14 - CASSQVGGGTEAFF TGTGCCAGCAGCCAAGTTGGGGGGGGCACTGAAGCTTTCTTT
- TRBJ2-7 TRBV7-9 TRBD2 CASSNYVKRGFSYEQYF TGTGCCAGCAGCAACTACGTCAAGCGGGGGTTCTCCTACGAGCAGTACTTC
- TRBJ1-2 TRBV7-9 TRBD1 CASSLTGEPLSYTF TGTGCCAGCAGCTTGACAGGGGAACCTTTAAGCTACACCTTC
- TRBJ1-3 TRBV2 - CASSDRSSGNTIYF TGTGCCAGCAGTGACCGCAGCTCTGGAAACACCATATATTTT
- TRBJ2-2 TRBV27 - CASSTSGELFF TGTGCCAGCAGCACGAGCGGGGAGCTGTTTTTT
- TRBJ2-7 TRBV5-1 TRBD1 CASSPKGTGGFNEQYF TGCGCCAGCAGCCCCAAAGGGACAGGGGGCTTCAACGAGCAGTACTTC
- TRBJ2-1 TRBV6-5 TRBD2 CASERDKVNEQFF TGTGCCAGCGAGCGGGATAAGGTGAATGAGCAGTTCTTC
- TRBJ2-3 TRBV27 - CASSLASGADTQYF TGTGCCAGCAGTTTGGCGAGCGGCGCAGATACGCAGTATTTT
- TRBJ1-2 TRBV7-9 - CASSSPTRHSYGYTF TGTGCCAGCAGCTCGCCCACACGCCATTCCTATGGCTACACCTTC
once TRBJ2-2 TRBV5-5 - CASSLTISNTGELFF TGTGCCAGCAGCTTGACAATCTCGAACACCGGGGAGCTGTTTTTT
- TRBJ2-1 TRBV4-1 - CASSQGEGDEQFF TGCGCCAGCAGCCAAGGGGAGGGGGATGAGCAGTTCTTC
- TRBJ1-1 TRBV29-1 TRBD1 CSVEGRGGWNTEAFF TGCAGCGTTGAAGGTCGAGGGGGCTGGAACACTGAAGCTTTCTTT
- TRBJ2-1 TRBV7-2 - CASSLFATPYNEQFF TGTGCCAGCAGCCTCTTTGCTACCCCCTACAATGAGCAGTTCTTC
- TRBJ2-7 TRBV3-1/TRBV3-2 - CASSLDRNYEQYF TGTGCCAGCAGCCTGGACAGAAACTACGAGCAGTACTTC
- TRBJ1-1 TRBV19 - CASSDSNTEAFF TGTGCCAGTTCGGACAGTAACACTGAAGCTTTCTTT
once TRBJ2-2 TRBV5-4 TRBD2 CASSIAGGTGELFF TGTGCCAGCAGCATAGCGGGAGGAACCGGGGAGCTGTTTTTT
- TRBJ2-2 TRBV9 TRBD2 CASSVELAGNTGELFF TGTGCCAGCAGCGTAGAACTAGCGGGAAACACCGGGGAGCTGTTTTTT
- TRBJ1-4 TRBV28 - CASSSLLDTYAGPNEKLFF TGTGCCAGCAGTTCCCTTCTTGACACCTACGCGGGACCTAATGAAAAACTGTTTTTT
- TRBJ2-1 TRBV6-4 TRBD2 CASSASGTSGESEQFF TGTGCCAGCAGTGCCTCCGGGACTAGCGGGGAAAGTGAGCAGTTCTTC
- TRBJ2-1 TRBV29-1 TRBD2 CSVRLAGSYNEQFF TGCAGCGTCAGACTAGCGGGGTCCTACAATGAGCAGTTCTTC